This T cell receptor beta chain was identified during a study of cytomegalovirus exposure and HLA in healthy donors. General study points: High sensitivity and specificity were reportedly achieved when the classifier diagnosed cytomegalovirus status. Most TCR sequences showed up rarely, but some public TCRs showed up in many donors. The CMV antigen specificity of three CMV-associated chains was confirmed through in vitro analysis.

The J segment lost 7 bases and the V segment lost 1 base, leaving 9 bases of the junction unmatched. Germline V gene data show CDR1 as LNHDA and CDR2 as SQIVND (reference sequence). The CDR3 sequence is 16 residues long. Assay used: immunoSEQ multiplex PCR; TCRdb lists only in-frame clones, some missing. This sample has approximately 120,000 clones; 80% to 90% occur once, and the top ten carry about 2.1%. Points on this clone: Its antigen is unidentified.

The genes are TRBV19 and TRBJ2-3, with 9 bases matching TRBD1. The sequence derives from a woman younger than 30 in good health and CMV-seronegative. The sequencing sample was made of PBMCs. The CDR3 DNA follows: TGTGCCAGTAGTATAGGGGGGGGACAGGGACGGAATACGCAGTATTTT. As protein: CASSIGGGQGRNTQYF.